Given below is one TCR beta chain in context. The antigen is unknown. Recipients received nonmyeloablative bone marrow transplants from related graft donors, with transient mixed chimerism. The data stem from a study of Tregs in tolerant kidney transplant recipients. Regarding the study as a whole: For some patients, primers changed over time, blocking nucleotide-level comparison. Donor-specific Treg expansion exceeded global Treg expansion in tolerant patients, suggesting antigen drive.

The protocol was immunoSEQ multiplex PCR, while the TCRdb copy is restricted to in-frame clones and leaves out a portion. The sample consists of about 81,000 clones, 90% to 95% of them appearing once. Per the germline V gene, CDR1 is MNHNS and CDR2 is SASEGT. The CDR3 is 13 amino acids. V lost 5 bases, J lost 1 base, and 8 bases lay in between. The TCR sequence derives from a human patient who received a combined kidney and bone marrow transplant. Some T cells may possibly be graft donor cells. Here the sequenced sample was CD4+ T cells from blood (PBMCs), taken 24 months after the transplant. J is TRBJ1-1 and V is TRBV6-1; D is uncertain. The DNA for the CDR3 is TGTGCCAGCAGTAGACACCGGAACACTGAAGCTTTCTTT. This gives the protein CASSRHRNTEAFF.